These 10 T cell receptor beta chains were all obtained from the same sample, sequenced in a study of pediatric ulcerative colitis. Rectal tissue came from one to two pinch biopsies taken at colonoscopy. Libraries were prepared by immunoSEQ multiplex PCR; TCRdb keeps only in-frame clonotypes and omits some of them. The table has about 37,000 clones, roughly 71% seen once. The sequenced sample consisted of gut tissue. The receptor source for this set is a boy aged 5-17 years with severe ulcerative colitis.

J is TRBJ2-5 and V is TRBV4-2; D might be TRBD1 (5 bases). Trimming left V 1 base short and J 1 base short, with 19 bases between. Germline V gene sequence: CDR1 LGHNA, CDR2 YNFKEQ. The CDR3 runs to 18 residues. CDR3 sequence (DNA): TGTGCCAGCAGCCAAGTTGTTCAGACAGCAAAATTCCAAGAGACCCAGTACTTC. Translation gives CASSQVVQTAKFQETQYF.

The V and J genes are TRBV10-3 and TRBJ1-1; 7 bases align to TRBD1. CDR1 ENHRY and CDR2 SYGVKD come from the germline V gene. CDR3 length equals 18 residues. V dropped 1 base and J dropped 3; count of bases not matched to a gene: 14. The CDR3 DNA is TGTGCCATCAGTGAGTATTTGGAGACAGGGAATCGAGACACTGAAGCTTTCTTT. Its protein product is CAISEYLETGNRDTEAFF.

The genes are TRBV5-1 and TRBJ2-3, with D possibly TRBD2 on 6 matching bases. The CDR3 has 17 amino acids. Trimming took 1 base from V and 0 from J, leaving 15 bases between them. CDR1 SGHRS and CDR2 YFSETQ come from the germline V gene. CDR3 nucleotides: TGCGCCAGCAGCTTGTCCGTGGGGGGAGTAAGCACAGATACGCAGTATTTT. Its protein product is CASSLSVGGVSTDTQYF.

V and J are TRBV29-1 and TRBJ2-2; a possible D gene is TRBD2 (7 bases). CDR3 length: 18 residues. Trimming left V 7 bases short and J 5 bases short, with 29 bases between. In germline, CDR1 is SQVTM, CDR2 ANQGSEA. In nucleotides, the CDR3 is TGCAGCGCTGTGACGTCCCACTGGGGGGGCCAAAGGACCGGGGAGCTGTTTTTT. This translates into CSAVTSHWGGQRTGELFF.

This rearrangement joins TRBV2 to TRBJ2-5; D uncertain. CDR1 and CDR2 (germline): SNHLY, FYNNEI. CDR3 length equals 12 residues. Trimming shortened V by 3 bases and J by 7 bases, and 9 bases separated the two germline ends. CDR3 loop: CASSDTGRTQYF. DNA of the CDR3: TGTGCCAGCAGTGATACCGGGCGGACCCAGTACTTC.

The chain carries TRBV30 and TRBJ1-5; the match to TRBD1 covers 9 bases. The CDR3 consists of 18 residues. J lost 7 bases, V lost 0 bases, and 16 bases had no gene match. Germline V gene data show CDR1 as GTSNPN and CDR2 as SVGIG (reference sequence). CDR3 protein: CAWSVPTGRGQGNQPQHF. The CDR3 DNA reads TGTGCCTGGAGTGTACCGACCGGACGGGGACAGGGTAACCAGCCCCAGCATTTT.

The V call is TRBV9, the J call TRBJ2-1; the D is unclear. The CDR3 length is 17 residues. V dropped 4 bases and J dropped 2 bases, with 19 bases sitting between them. The V gene's germline CDR1 is SGDLS and CDR2 YYNGEE. CDR3: CASSPTSQDVAYNEQFF. CDR3 coding DNA: TGTGCCAGCAGCCCAACTTCCCAGGACGTGGCCTACAATGAGCAGTTCTTC.

The J gene is TRBJ2-1, the V gene TRBV5-4; D unclear. Germline lookup yields CDR1 SGHNT and CDR2 YYREEE (reference sequence). Trimming removed 0 bases at V and 7 bases at J, with 5 bases between. This CDR3 is 12 amino acids long. For the CDR3, the DNA is TGTGCCAGCAGCTTGGGGTGGAATGAGCAGTTCTTC. This gives the protein CASSLGWNEQFF.

The chain joins TRBV5-1 to TRBJ2-2; D is unclear. The V and J ends lost 4 bases and 1 base respectively, with 5 bases between them. The CDR3 consists of 13 residues. Germline V lookup: CDR1 SGHRS, CDR2 YFSETQ. CDR3 sequence (DNA): TGCGCCAGCAGCGGGCAGAACACCGGGGAGCTGTTTTTT. As protein: CASSGQNTGELFF. The full variable domain, completed using reference TRBV5-1 and TRBJ2-2, is KAGVTQTPRYLIKTRGQQVTLSCSPISGHRSVSWYQQTPGQGLQFLFEYFSETQRNKGNFPGRFSGRQFSNSRSEMNVSTLELGDSALYLCASSGQNTGELFFGEGSRLTVL.

The V gene is TRBV7-2, the J gene TRBJ2-1; perhaps TRBD2 as D (5 bases). Trimming removed 1 base from V and 4 bases from J, with 14 bases in between. CDR3 length: 16 residues. Germline lookup yields CDR1 SGHTA and CDR2 FQGNSA. The CDR3: CASSLVAGPPYNEQFF. The CDR3 DNA follows: TGTGCCAGCAGCTTAGTTGCGGGCCCCCCTTACAATGAGCAGTTCTTC.